Listed here are 7 T cell receptor beta chains from one sample, sequenced in a study of vaccination effects on CD4 cells after COVID-19. These receptors are not linked to any known antigen. Assay used: immunoSEQ multiplex PCR; TCRdb lists only in-frame clones, some missing. The sample shows about 28,000 clones, roughly 70% of them seen only once. Before sequencing took place, the ViraFEST assay used viral peptide pools to expand antigen-specific CD4+ T cells. Investigators separated out CD4+ T cells once around nine days of culture had passed. It was two doses of either the BNT162b2 or mRNA-1273 vaccine that participants received. The sequences come from CD4+ T cells from PBMCs cultured with HCoV-NL63 spike peptides, collected after COVID-19 vaccination. The receptors originated from a human donor who received a COVID-19 vaccine.

The gene calls are TRBV6-5 and TRBJ2-7, with D unresolved. The CDR3 covers 14 residues. Per germline, CDR1 MNHEY and CDR2 SVGAGI. Trimming took off 7 bases at V and 0 bases at J, with 13 bases between the two ends. The CDR3 DNA follows: TGTGCCAGCAAGGAGCTAACGCTCTCCTACGAGCAGTACTTC. As protein: CASKELTLSYEQYF.

This clone occurred once. The V and J genes are TRBV6-5 and TRBJ1-2, with 7 bases that match TRBD1. The length of the CDR3 is 15 residues. V lost 0 bases and J lost 5; bases outside the gene matches: 6. The germline CDR1 and CDR2 sequences are MNHEY and SVGAGI. The CDR3 loop reads CASSYSTGRGYGYTF. The DNA of the CDR3 is TGTGCCAGCAGTTACTCGACAGGGCGCGGGTATGGCTACACCTTC.

The chain is built from TRBV6-5 and TRBJ1-1; D gene ambiguous. Trimming cost V 4 bases and J 2 bases, with 8 bases left between them. This CDR3 is built from 13 residues. The germline V gene encodes CDR1 MNHEY and CDR2 SVGAGI. The CDR3 protein is CASSFGQNTEAFF. CDR3 coding DNA: TGTGCCAGCAGTTTCGGTCAAAACACTGAAGCTTTCTTT.

The genes are TRBV2 and TRBJ2-5; D call uncertain. The germline gives CDR1 SNHLY, CDR2 FYNNEI. This CDR3 has 11 residues. V lost 6 bases to trimming and J lost 3 bases, with 5 bases between them. The CDR3 sequence is CASSVKETQYF. CDR3 nucleotides: TGTGCCAGCAGCGTTAAAGAGACCCAGTACTTC.

V is TRBV6-5 and J is TRBJ1-5; 9 bases are a match to TRBD1. Germline trimming cut 6 bases from V and 4 bases from J; bases unmatched to any gene: 4. The CDR3 consists of 14 residues. Germline V gene data show CDR1 as MNHEY and CDR2 as SVGAGI. This CDR3 reads CASSPDRGNQPQHF. For the CDR3, the DNA is TGTGCCAGCAGCCCCGACAGGGGGAATCAGCCCCAGCATTTT.

This clone was counted a few times. The gene calls are TRBV7-9 and TRBJ2-7, with 8 bases that match TRBD2. CDR1 and CDR2 from the germline V gene are SEHNR and FQNEAQ (reference sequence). The CDR3 totals 17 residues. V shed 1 base and J 6 bases; nucleotides not matched to a gene: 14. CDR3 region: CASSLGGLGFGLSEQYF. The CDR3 bases are TGTGCCAGCAGCTTAGGGGGACTAGGATTCGGGTTGAGCGAGCAGTACTTC.

The rearrangement links TRBV5-1 to TRBJ2-5; D may be TRBD1 (6 bases). Trimming shortened V by 4 bases and J by 3 bases, and 10 bases separated the two germline ends. The length of the CDR3 is 13 residues. CDR1 SGHRS and CDR2 YFSETQ come from the germline V gene. The CDR3 coding sequence is TGCGCCAGCAGCCCTTGGACAGAAGAGACCCAGTACTTC. It codes for CASSPWTEETQYF.